Given below is one T cell receptor (beta chain) in context. The antigen is not known. Only in-frame clones appear in the TCRdb table, and some are missing; sequencing was by immunoSEQ multiplex PCR. The data hold 130,000 or so clones, with just under 95% observed a single time. This sample was taken from a study of T cell responses to AZD1222 COVID-19 vaccine. Study-level points and caveats: Variant regions that are unmutated are reportedly the target of nearly half of spike-specific TCRs.

Germline V gene sequence: CDR1 MNHEY, CDR2 SVGAGI. Trimming left V 6 bases short and J 2 bases short, with 13 bases between. This CDR3 is 14 amino acids long. This specimen consisted of peripheral blood, obtained on day 0 of AZD1222 vaccination. The TCR was taken from an adult in good health. V is TRBV6-5 and J is TRBJ1-2; tentatively, D is TRBD1 (5 bases). The CDR3 DNA reads as TGTGCCAGCAGGGCCCGGGGACGGAACTATGGCTACACCTTC. It translates to CASRARGRNYGYTF.